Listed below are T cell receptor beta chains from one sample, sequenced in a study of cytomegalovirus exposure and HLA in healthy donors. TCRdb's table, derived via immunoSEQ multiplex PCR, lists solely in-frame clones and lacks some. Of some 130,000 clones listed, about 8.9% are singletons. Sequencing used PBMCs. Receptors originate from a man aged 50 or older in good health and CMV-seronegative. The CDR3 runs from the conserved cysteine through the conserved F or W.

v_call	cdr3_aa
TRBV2	CASTRPIGGSYEQYF
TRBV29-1	CSASHQNTEAFF
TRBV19	CASSQQSDLTPYSGANVLTF
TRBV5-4	CASSRGGQGWDTEAFF
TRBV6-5	CASSYRRSGDTEAFF
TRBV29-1	CSVAEPGQGNNEQFF
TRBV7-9	CASSPRQGTLHEAFF
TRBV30	CAWSGGEETQYF
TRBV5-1	CASSLDRAVVYGYTF
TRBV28	CASRVSGSPSYEQYF
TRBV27	CASYPEGVDGELFF
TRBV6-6	CASSSLTGQETQYF
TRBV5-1	CASSLAQGKNEKLFF
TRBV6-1	CASIKQGIDYGYTF
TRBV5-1	CASSWTGGEDTEAFF
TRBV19	CASSMGQGDEKLFF
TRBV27	CASSPIQGANEKLFF
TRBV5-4	CASSRYQTGGLRTDTQYF
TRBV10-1	CASSEGLAGEGYNEQFF
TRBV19	CASSIAGASGGDFQETQYF
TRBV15	CATSRVAGNQPQHF
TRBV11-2	CASSPRAQGTEAFF
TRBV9	CASSDSDNEQFF
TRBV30	CAWSVLGRRSYEQYF
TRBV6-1	CASSTSTVSNSPLHF
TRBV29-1	CSVESGLAGGLGELFF
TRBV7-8	CASSSTRDRGAEAFF
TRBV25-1	CASSGRRVTGELFF
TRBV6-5	CASSPRAQRGETQYF
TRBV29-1	CSVEGGQKQYF
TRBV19	CASRREIVATEAFF
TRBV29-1	CSVSGTSGNSYEQYF
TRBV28	CASTPGQPYGYTF
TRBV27	CASSFLTSGTRLGTQYF
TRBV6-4	CASSDSNEASEQFF
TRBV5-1	CASSPLGRGGPSSGNTIYF
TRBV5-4	CASSRERGTYNEQFF
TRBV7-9	CASSLGKRTGQTEAFF
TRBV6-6	CASSYLGGENYGYTF
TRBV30	CAWSVLPAEIDNEQFF
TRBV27	CASSLAGTDTQYF
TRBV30	CAWSVRGDQPQHF
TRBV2	CASSFQGQGNYEQYF
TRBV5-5	CASSSTLEGGYTF
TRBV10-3	CAIRREGQETQYF
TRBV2	CASSRTWERPLAEQYF
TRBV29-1	CSVDNRGLNYGYTF
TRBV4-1	CASSQGDRETYGYTF
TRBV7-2	CASSRGADFGYTF
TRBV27	CASSSPIFTGGHSGANVLTF
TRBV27	CASSSGDRGHDTQYF
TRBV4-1	CASSQARGQDYGYTF
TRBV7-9	CASSLVAGVNTGELFF